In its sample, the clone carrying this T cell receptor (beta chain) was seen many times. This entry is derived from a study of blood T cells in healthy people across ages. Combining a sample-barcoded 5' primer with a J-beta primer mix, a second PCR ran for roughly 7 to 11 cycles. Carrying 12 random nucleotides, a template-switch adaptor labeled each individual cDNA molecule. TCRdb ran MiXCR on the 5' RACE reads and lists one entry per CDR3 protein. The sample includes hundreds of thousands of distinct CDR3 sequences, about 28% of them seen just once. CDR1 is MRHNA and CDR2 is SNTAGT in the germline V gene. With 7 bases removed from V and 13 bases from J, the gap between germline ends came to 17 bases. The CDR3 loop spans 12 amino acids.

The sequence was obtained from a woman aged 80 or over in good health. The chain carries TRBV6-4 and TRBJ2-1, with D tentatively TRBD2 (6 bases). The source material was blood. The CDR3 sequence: CASKSDGGVQFF. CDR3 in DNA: TGTGCCAGCAAATCTGACGGGGGAGTCCAGTTCTTC.